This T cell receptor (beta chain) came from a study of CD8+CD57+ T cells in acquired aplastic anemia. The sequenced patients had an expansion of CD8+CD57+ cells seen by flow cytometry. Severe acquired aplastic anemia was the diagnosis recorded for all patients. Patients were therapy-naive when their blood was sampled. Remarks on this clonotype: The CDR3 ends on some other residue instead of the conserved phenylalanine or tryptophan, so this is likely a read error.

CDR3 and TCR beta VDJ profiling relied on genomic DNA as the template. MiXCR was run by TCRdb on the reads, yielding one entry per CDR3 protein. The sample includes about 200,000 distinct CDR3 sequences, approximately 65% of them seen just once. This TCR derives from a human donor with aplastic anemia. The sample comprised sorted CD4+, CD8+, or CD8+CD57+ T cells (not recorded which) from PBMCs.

CDR3 residues: CASSPQTGLGTGANVLTC. The CDR3 DNA sequence: TGTGCCAGCAGCCCCCAGACAGGTCTCGGTACTGGGGCCAACGTCCTGACTTGC. This chain uses TRBV7-9 with TRBJ2-6, with D perhaps matching TRBD1 (6 bases). Germline V gene data show CDR1 as SEHNR and CDR2 as FQNEAQ (reference sequence). The CDR3 extends over 18 amino acids. V lost 5 bases to trimming and J lost 2 bases, with 19 bases between them.